The rows below give T cell receptor beta chains drawn from one sample of a study of blood T cell repertoires in COVID-19. TCRdb's table, derived via immunoSEQ multiplex PCR, lists solely in-frame clones and lacks some. Here the sample spans approximately 70,000 clones, roughly nine tenths being singletons. Sample: peripheral blood. The receptors here all came from a man between 50 and 59 years old with COVID-19, enrolled during active disease. Both conserved end residues are trimmed from each CDR3.

V gene	J gene	CDR3 protein
TRBV7-7	TRBJ2-2	ASSLRLNTGELF
TRBV5-1	TRBJ2-5	ASSLGGQGSFETQY
TRBV4-1	TRBJ2-2	ASSPRVVTGELF
TRBV6-5	TRBJ2-7	ASSTGSYEQY
TRBV28	TRBJ2-5	ASSSNRVWLLETQY
TRBV3-1/TRBV3-2	TRBJ2-1	ASSQGLAGLNEQF
TRBV29-1	TRBJ1-2	SVDSSYGQGANYGYT
TRBV2	TRBJ1-1	ASTGGRNTEAF
TRBV5-4	TRBJ1-4	ASSPAGAENEKLF
TRBV6-6	TRBJ1-5	ASSYYGTGVAQPQH
TRBV30	TRBJ1-4	AWSVLGGKLF
TRBV29-1	TRBJ2-2	SVDAGVPTGELF
TRBV5-1	TRBJ2-1	ASSPLSGGEYNEQF
TRBV3-1/TRBV3-2	TRBJ2-3	ASSRGLAGGPSTDTQY
TRBV27	TRBJ1-2	ASSGTGRGYT
TRBV4-2	TRBJ2-1	ASSQDLAGVSYNEQF
TRBV7-9	TRBJ2-7	AISGRGDYEQY
TRBV14	TRBJ2-7	ASSQGLYSYEQY
TRBV9	TRBJ1-6	ASSPTEGRYSPLH
TRBV18	TRBJ2-5	ASSPPQGRETQY
TRBV11-1	TRBJ1-1	ASSRTGVAYEAF
TRBV24-1	TRBJ2-3	ATSWENTDTQY
TRBV29-1	TRBJ2-3	SVDAGLPDTQY
TRBV29-1	TRBJ1-2	SVEWVQGHGYT
TRBV24-1	TRBJ2-1	ATSDRTPGLADNEQF
TRBV6-1	TRBJ1-5	ASSEANGEYQPQH
TRBV10-3	TRBJ2-1	ATVNTGASGNNEQF
TRBV5-6	TRBJ1-2	ASSLSGTGGAVSGYT
TRBV19	TRBJ2-7	ASSPRLAGAEQY
TRBV19	TRBJ2-7	ASSRGEKSPYEQY
TRBV6-5	TRBJ1-2	ASTKTGFDGYGYT
TRBV19	TRBJ1-1	ASSIVGEATEAF
TRBV9	TRBJ2-1	ASSVGAGVRNEQF
TRBV6-5	TRBJ1-2	ASRTTGPGGYT
TRBV5-1	TRBJ2-2	ASSLASTGELF
TRBV5-4	TRBJ1-4	ASSRQGASEKLF
TRBV28	TRBJ1-1	ASSLKGGNTEAF
TRBV6-5	TRBJ2-2	ASSFRPGTGELF
TRBV19	TRBJ1-5	ASSVRGQWQPQH
TRBV14	TRBJ1-5	ASSQGQGKNQPQH
TRBV12-2	TRBJ1-2	ASRLAAPGRGKGYT
TRBV15	TRBJ1-5	ATSRGGQRTNQPQH
TRBV20-1	TRBJ2-1	SASRDNEQF
TRBV7-9	TRBJ2-1	ASSLDGAREQF
TRBV19	TRBJ2-2	ASSPRVGELF
TRBV19	TRBJ2-5	ASSIDLRGGQETQY
TRBV6-6	TRBJ1-1	ASGTSSLTEAF
TRBV3-1/TRBV3-2	TRBJ2-7	ASSQIHSYEQY
TRBV6-5	TRBJ2-7	ASDRDSEQY
TRBV4-1	TRBJ1-5	ASSRKIEGGQPQH
TRBV5-1	TRBJ1-5	ASSLEGGVEPQH
TRBV12-3/TRBV12-4	TRBJ1-2	ASSSGKYYGYT
TRBV19	TRBJ1-2	ASSISYAQAIYGYT
TRBV14	TRBJ2-7	ATGQGAYEQY
TRBV24-1	TRBJ2-2	ATSVTPQGRGGELF
TRBV10-3	TRBJ2-1	ANHGVYNEQF
TRBV14	TRBJ1-4	ASSPGQLINEKLF
TRBV5-4	TRBJ2-5	ASSPGTSGRSRETQY
TRBV28	TRBJ1-6	ASSSRSSYNSPLH
TRBV5-1	TRBJ2-7	ASSRLTGNSYEQY